These 2 T cell receptor beta chains originate from one sample sequenced in a study of T cells after yellow fever vaccination. TCRdb independently ran MiXCR on the 5' RACE reads; one entry per CDR3 protein. The sample yields about 550,000 distinct CDR3 sequences, about 19% seen once. The material sequenced was PBMCs, taken 15 days after the yellow fever booster vaccination. All receptors come from a man aged 25-40 years who received the YFV17D yellow fever vaccine.

This clonotype occurred a few times. The rearrangement uses TRBV6-2 or TRBV6-3 and TRBJ1-1; 8 positions agree with TRBD1. Looked up from germline, CDR1 is MNHEY and CDR2 is SVGEGT. The CDR3 covers 19 residues. After removal of 6 bases from V and 0 bases from J, the junction contained 18 bases not matched to a gene. Here the CDR3 DNA reads TGTGCCAGCAGCCCAACCCGGGATCCTGTGACAGGGGTGAACACTGAAGCTTTCTTT. It codes for CASSPTRDPVTGVNTEAFF.

This clonotype has more than one count but fewer than ten. V and J are TRBV12-5 and TRBJ1-4; a weak D match, TRBD1 (6 bases). The germline V and J ends were trimmed by 2 bases and 3 bases, with 10 bases remaining between them. Germline lookup yields CDR1 LGHNT and CDR2 FRNRAP. The CDR3 extends over 15 amino acids. The CDR3 DNA is TGTGCTAGTGGTTTGCTTGACAGGCCTAATGAAAAACTGTTTTTT. Amino acid sequence: CASGLLDRPNEKLFF.